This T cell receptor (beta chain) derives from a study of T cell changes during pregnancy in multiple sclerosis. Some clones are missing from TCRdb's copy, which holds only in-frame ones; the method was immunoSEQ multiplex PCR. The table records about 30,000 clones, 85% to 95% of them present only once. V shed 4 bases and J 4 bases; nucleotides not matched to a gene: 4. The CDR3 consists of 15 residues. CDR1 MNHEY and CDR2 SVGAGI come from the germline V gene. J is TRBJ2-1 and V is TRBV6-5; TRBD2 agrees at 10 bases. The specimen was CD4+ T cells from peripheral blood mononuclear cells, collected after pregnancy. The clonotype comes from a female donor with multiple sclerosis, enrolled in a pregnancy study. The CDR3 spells CASSSTSGWYNEQFF. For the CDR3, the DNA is TGTGCCAGCAGTTCGACTAGCGGGTGGTACAATGAGCAGTTCTTC.